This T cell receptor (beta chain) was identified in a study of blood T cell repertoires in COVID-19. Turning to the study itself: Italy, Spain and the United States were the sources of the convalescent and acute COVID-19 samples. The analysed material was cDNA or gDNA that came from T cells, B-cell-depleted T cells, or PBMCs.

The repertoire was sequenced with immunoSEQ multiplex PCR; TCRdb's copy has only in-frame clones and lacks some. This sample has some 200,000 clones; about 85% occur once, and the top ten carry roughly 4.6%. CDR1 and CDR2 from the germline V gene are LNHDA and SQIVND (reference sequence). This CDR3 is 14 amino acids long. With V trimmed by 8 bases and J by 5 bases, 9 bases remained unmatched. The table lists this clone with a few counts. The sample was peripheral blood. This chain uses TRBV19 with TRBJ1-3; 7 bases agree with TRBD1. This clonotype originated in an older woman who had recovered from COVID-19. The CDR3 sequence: CASYARGRRNTIYF. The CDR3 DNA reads TGTGCCAGTTACGCGAGGGGGCGAAGAAACACCATATATTTT.